This T cell receptor (beta chain) was identified in a study of identical twins. A universal primer site was added by template switching, and unique molecular identifiers were carried by the cDNA. MiXCR, run by TCRdb on the 5' RACE reads, gives a single entry per CDR3 protein. The table shows roughly 350,000 distinct CDR3 sequences, with approximately 8.7% occurring only once. Sequences were obtained from naive T cells sorted from blood. The source is a woman aged 45-65 years in good health.

The CDR3 reads CASSLNSRTGETGELFF. CDR3 DNA sequence: TGCGCCAGCAGCTTAAATTCGAGGACAGGGGAAACCGGGGAGCTGTTTTTT. The chain combines TRBV5-1 with TRBJ2-2, with TRBD1 identical over 9 bases. This CDR3 has 17 residues. Germline V lookup: CDR1 SGHRS, CDR2 YFSETQ. J was trimmed by 5 bases and V by 2 bases; bases with no gene match: 10.